Listed below are T cell receptor beta chains from one sample, sequenced in a study of Graves' ophthalmopathy and Graves' hyperthyroidism. TCRdb fed the multiplex PCR reads into MiXCR, producing one record per CDR3 protein. The repertoire holds about 340,000 distinct CDR3 sequences, 15% to 20% seen once, with 9% to 15% in the top ten. Input material: peripheral blood. Every receptor here comes from an adult man with Graves' ophthalmopathy. Both conserved end residues are part of each CDR3. Each record gives: D gene, clone size, J gene, V gene, CDR3 DNA, CDR3 protein. The D gene is left open where the match is weak. The size of a clone is reported for some rows only, either as once, few or many, or as a class for expanded clones.

d_call: TRBD2
clone_size: .
j_call: TRBJ2-7
v_call: TRBV5-1
cdr3_nt: TGCGCCAGCAGCTTGAGGACTAGCAGCTACGAGCAGTACTTC
cdr3_aa: CASSLRTSSYEQYF

d_call: .
clone_size: many
j_call: TRBJ1-1
v_call: TRBV10-3
cdr3_nt: TGTGCCATTGGGAAGGGGCAGAACACTGAAGCTTTCTTT
cdr3_aa: CAIGKGQNTEAFF

d_call: .
clone_size: many
j_call: TRBJ2-7
v_call: TRBV6-5
cdr3_nt: TGTGCCAGCACCGACCCATTGGGAACCGAGCAGTACTTC
cdr3_aa: CASTDPLGTEQYF

d_call: .
clone_size: many
j_call: TRBJ1-6
v_call: TRBV28
cdr3_nt: TGTGCCAGCAGTTCTCTTGGGGCGGATAATTCACCCCTCCACTTT
cdr3_aa: CASSSLGADNSPLHF

d_call: .
clone_size: many
j_call: TRBJ2-7
v_call: TRBV7-2
cdr3_nt: TGTGCCAGCAGCTTAGTAGCCGCAGGGGACTACGAGCAGTACTTC
cdr3_aa: CASSLVAAGDYEQYF

d_call: .
clone_size: few
j_call: TRBJ1-1
v_call: TRBV4-2
cdr3_nt: TGTGCCAGCAGCCAAGATGTGTCCATGAACACTGAAGCTTTCTTT
cdr3_aa: CASSQDVSMNTEAFF

d_call: .
clone_size: many
j_call: TRBJ2-7
v_call: TRBV7-8
cdr3_nt: TGTGCCAGCACCAAGGGCGGAGGGACAGAGGAAAAGCAGTACTTC
cdr3_aa: CASTKGGGTEEKQYF

d_call: .
clone_size: many
j_call: TRBJ2-5
v_call: TRBV28
cdr3_nt: TGTGCCAGCAGACCCCGCTTGTCGGGGCTCGGTGAGACCCAGTACTTC
cdr3_aa: CASRPRLSGLGETQYF

d_call: .
clone_size: many
j_call: TRBJ2-5
v_call: TRBV12-3/TRBV12-4
cdr3_nt: TGTGCCAGCAGGGACTTCGAGACCCAGTACTTC
cdr3_aa: CASRDFETQYF

d_call: TRBD1
clone_size: many
j_call: TRBJ1-5
v_call: TRBV19
cdr3_nt: TGTGCCAGTAGTAGCCGTACTTCCGGGGGGGACAGGATTCGGCCCCAGCATTTT
cdr3_aa: CASSSRTSGGDRIRPQHF

d_call: TRBD2
clone_size: many
j_call: TRBJ2-7
v_call: TRBV18
cdr3_nt: TGTGCCAGCTCACCTAGGACTAGCGGGAGGAGCTCCTACGAGCAGTACTTC
cdr3_aa: CASSPRTSGRSSYEQYF

d_call: .
clone_size: few
j_call: TRBJ1-6
v_call: TRBV7-9
cdr3_nt: TGTGCCAGCAGCGGCGTACAGGGTGGCAATTCACCCCTCCACTTT
cdr3_aa: CASSGVQGGNSPLHF

d_call: .
clone_size: many
j_call: TRBJ1-5
v_call: TRBV12-3/TRBV12-4
cdr3_nt: TGTGCCAGCAGTTTTTCAGACTCGCAGCCCCAGCATTTT
cdr3_aa: CASSFSDSQPQHF

d_call: TRBD2
clone_size: many
j_call: TRBJ2-7
v_call: TRBV20-1
cdr3_nt: TGCAGTGCTAGCGGGAGGGTCGAGGACGAGCAGTACTTC
cdr3_aa: CSASGRVEDEQYF

d_call: .
clone_size: few
j_call: TRBJ2-2
v_call: TRBV10-3
cdr3_nt: TGTGCCATCAGTGAGTCCAAGGGGTACACCGGGGAGCTGTTTTTT
cdr3_aa: CAISESKGYTGELFF

d_call: .
clone_size: many
j_call: TRBJ2-5
v_call: TRBV20-1
cdr3_nt: TGCAGTGCTTTCGGGGCCCAAGAGACCCAGTACTTC
cdr3_aa: CSAFGAQETQYF

d_call: .
clone_size: many
j_call: TRBJ1-6
v_call: TRBV12-3/TRBV12-4
cdr3_nt: TGTGCCAGCACCCCGAGTGGGAATTCACCCCTCCACTTT
cdr3_aa: CASTPSGNSPLHF

d_call: TRBD1
clone_size: many
j_call: TRBJ2-7
v_call: TRBV5-1
cdr3_nt: TGCGCCAGTACACGGACAGGGGGCACCTACGAGCAGTACTTC
cdr3_aa: CASTRTGGTYEQYF

d_call: .
clone_size: many
j_call: TRBJ2-7
v_call: TRBV27
cdr3_nt: TGTGCCAGCAGTTTATTACAGGGTTCCTACGAGCAGTACTTC
cdr3_aa: CASSLLQGSYEQYF

d_call: TRBD1
clone_size: many
j_call: TRBJ2-5
v_call: TRBV4-1
cdr3_nt: TGCGCCAGCAGCCAAACCCGGACAGGAAGAGAGACCCAGTACTTC
cdr3_aa: CASSQTRTGRETQYF

d_call: TRBD1
clone_size: many
j_call: TRBJ2-6
v_call: TRBV14
cdr3_nt: TGTGCCAGCAGCCAGCGGACAGGGGGGGTCTCTGGGGCCAACGTCCTGACTTTC
cdr3_aa: CASSQRTGGVSGANVLTF

d_call: .
clone_size: many
j_call: TRBJ1-6
v_call: TRBV6-5
cdr3_nt: TGTGCCAGCAGTCGGTCCGGGGCCATGGGTTCACCCCTCCACTTT
cdr3_aa: CASSRSGAMGSPLHF

d_call: .
clone_size: many
j_call: TRBJ2-3
v_call: TRBV6-1
cdr3_nt: TGTGCCAGCAGTGAAGTGAGGTTAGATACGCAGTATTTT
cdr3_aa: CASSEVRLDTQYF

d_call: .
clone_size: many
j_call: TRBJ1-1
v_call: TRBV25-1
cdr3_nt: TGTGCCAGCAGTGGGGTATGGGGCACTGAAGCTTTCTTT
cdr3_aa: CASSGVWGTEAFF

d_call: .
clone_size: many
j_call: TRBJ1-1
v_call: TRBV20-1
cdr3_nt: TGCAGTGCTAGAAATCTGACGGGGGGGTATGAAGCTTTCTTT
cdr3_aa: CSARNLTGGYEAFF

d_call: .
clone_size: .
j_call: TRBJ1-5
v_call: TRBV6-9
cdr3_nt: TGTGCCAGCAGTCTCCGGACGGCGGATAGCAATAAGCCCCAGCATTTT
cdr3_aa: CASSLRTADSNKPQHF

d_call: .
clone_size: many
j_call: TRBJ1-1
v_call: TRBV20-1
cdr3_nt: TGCAGTGCAGCGGCTGGGAACACTGAAGCTTTCTTT
cdr3_aa: CSAAAGNTEAFF

d_call: .
clone_size: many
j_call: TRBJ1-1
v_call: TRBV9
cdr3_nt: TGTGCCAGCAGCGTAGACGGGAGGGAGGTTGGTGACAACACTGAAGCTTTCTTT
cdr3_aa: CASSVDGREVGDNTEAFF

d_call: .
clone_size: many
j_call: TRBJ1-5
v_call: TRBV19
cdr3_nt: TGTGCCAGTAGTATAGGAGATCCTAGCAATCAGCCCCAGCATTTT
cdr3_aa: CASSIGDPSNQPQHF

d_call: TRBD1
clone_size: many
j_call: TRBJ2-7
v_call: TRBV4-2
cdr3_nt: TGTGCCAGCAGCCAACACCGGGACAGGGAAGAGCAGTACTTC
cdr3_aa: CASSQHRDREEQYF

d_call: TRBD1
clone_size: many
j_call: TRBJ2-7
v_call: TRBV7-2
cdr3_nt: TGTGCCAGCAGCCTCCTGACAGGGGGCCAATACGAGCAGTACTTC
cdr3_aa: CASSLLTGGQYEQYF

d_call: TRBD2
clone_size: many
j_call: TRBJ2-3
v_call: TRBV5-1
cdr3_nt: TGCGCCAGCAGCTTGAGTCCTAGCGGGGGTACAGATACGCAGTATTTT
cdr3_aa: CASSLSPSGGTDTQYF

d_call: .
clone_size: .
j_call: TRBJ1-6
v_call: TRBV5-1
cdr3_nt: TGCGCCAGCAGCCGACAGCTGGATTCACCCCTCCACTTT
cdr3_aa: CASSRQLDSPLHF

d_call: .
clone_size: many
j_call: TRBJ2-2
v_call: TRBV5-1
cdr3_nt: TGCGCCAGCAGCCTCGGACAGACCGGGGAGCTGTTTTTT
cdr3_aa: CASSLGQTGELFF

d_call: .
clone_size: few
j_call: TRBJ1-1
v_call: TRBV12-3/TRBV12-4
cdr3_nt: TGTGCCAGCAGTTTGGCAGGGATCCCTGAAGCTTTCTTT
cdr3_aa: CASSLAGIPEAFF

d_call: .
clone_size: many
j_call: TRBJ2-7
v_call: TRBV20-1
cdr3_nt: TGCAGTGCTAGAGATGGTCGGTCAGGGGGGGACGAGCAGTACTTC
cdr3_aa: CSARDGRSGGDEQYF

d_call: .
clone_size: many
j_call: TRBJ1-5
v_call: TRBV12-3/TRBV12-4
cdr3_nt: TGTGCCAGCAGTCAAGGTGCTTATCAGCCCCAGCATTTT
cdr3_aa: CASSQGAYQPQHF

d_call: TRBD1
clone_size: many
j_call: TRBJ2-7
v_call: TRBV11-3
cdr3_nt: TGTGCCAGCAGCGCATCGGGACAGGGATCCTACGAGCAGTACTTC
cdr3_aa: CASSASGQGSYEQYF

d_call: TRBD1
clone_size: many
j_call: TRBJ2-3
v_call: TRBV7-3
cdr3_nt: TGTGCCAGCAGCCTCGGACAGGGGCTAAGTGGAGATACGCAGTATTTT
cdr3_aa: CASSLGQGLSGDTQYF

d_call: .
clone_size: .
j_call: TRBJ2-7
v_call: TRBV6-5
cdr3_nt: TGTGCCAGCAGTTACCCCGGGAATAGCGGAGCATACGAGCAGTCCTTC
cdr3_aa: CASSYPGNSGAYEQSF

d_call: .
clone_size: many
j_call: TRBJ2-7
v_call: TRBV10-3
cdr3_nt: TGTGCCACCCTTAGGGCAGGGGAGTCCTACGAGCAGTACTTC
cdr3_aa: CATLRAGESYEQYF

d_call: TRBD1
clone_size: many
j_call: TRBJ2-7
v_call: TRBV30
cdr3_nt: TGTGCCTGGACTGCCTCCGGGACAGGGTTCTACGAGCAGTACTTC
cdr3_aa: CAWTASGTGFYEQYF

d_call: .
clone_size: once
j_call: TRBJ1-1
v_call: TRBV6-1
cdr3_nt: TGTGCCAGCAGTGAATTTCCGGGGTCGAACACTGAAGCTTTCTTT
cdr3_aa: CASSEFPGSNTEAFF

d_call: .
clone_size: many
j_call: TRBJ1-5
v_call: TRBV7-2
cdr3_nt: TGTGCCAGCAGCTTATTTGACGGGGGAAATCAGCCCCAGCATTTT
cdr3_aa: CASSLFDGGNQPQHF

d_call: TRBD1
clone_size: many
j_call: TRBJ2-2
v_call: TRBV12-3/TRBV12-4
cdr3_nt: TGTGCCAGCGCGCGGACAGGGGGGGACCGGGAGCTGTTTTTT
cdr3_aa: CASARTGGDRELFF

d_call: .
clone_size: many
j_call: TRBJ1-6
v_call: TRBV9
cdr3_nt: TGTGCCAGCAGCGTACAGGGATCTGACAATTCACCCCTCCACTTT
cdr3_aa: CASSVQGSDNSPLHF

d_call: .
clone_size: many
j_call: TRBJ2-7
v_call: TRBV20-1
cdr3_nt: TGCAGTGCTACTGTGCTAGCCGGCGAGCAGTACTTC
cdr3_aa: CSATVLAGEQYF

d_call: .
clone_size: many
j_call: TRBJ2-5
v_call: TRBV12-3/TRBV12-4
cdr3_nt: TGTGCCAGCAGTTTAGATAATGGGGCAGAGACCCAGTACTTC
cdr3_aa: CASSLDNGAETQYF

d_call: .
clone_size: many
j_call: TRBJ1-3
v_call: TRBV9
cdr3_nt: TGTGCCAGCAGCGTAGTGTCTGTCGGAAACACCATATATTTT
cdr3_aa: CASSVVSVGNTIYF

d_call: TRBD1
clone_size: .
j_call: TRBJ2-1
v_call: TRBV27
cdr3_nt: TGTGCCAGCAGTTCCCTAGGGGGCGGGTACAATGAGCAGTTCTTC
cdr3_aa: CASSSLGGGYNEQFF